Following are 7 T cell receptor beta chains from one sample sequenced in a study of immune characterization of retroperitoneal liposarcoma. MiXCR was run by TCRdb on the PCR reads, yielding one entry per CDR3 protein. The sample yields 8,500 to 13,000 distinct CDR3 sequences, around 28% seen once. Sequenced material: tumor tissue. The receptors were sampled from a male donor with retroperitoneal liposarcoma.

This clonotype was observed a handful of times. The chain employs TRBV6-1 and TRBJ2-1; D is unresolved. The CDR3 runs 15 residues. Germline V gene data show CDR1 as MNHNS and CDR2 as SASEGT. The V gene lost 6 bases and the J gene lost 5 bases, with 17 bases spanning the gap. The CDR3 spells CASSPRRTENNEQFF. The DNA for the CDR3 is TGTGCCAGCAGCCCTCGAAGGACGGAAAACAATGAGCAGTTCTTC.

This clonotype was observed many times. V usage is TRBV27 and J usage is TRBJ2-1; 7 positions match TRBD2. V lost 4 bases to trimming and J lost 7 bases; unmatched junction nucleotides: 10. CDR1 and CDR2 (germline): MNHEY, SMNVEV (reference sequence). This CDR3 has 15 amino acids. The CDR3, as DNA: TGTGCCAGCAGTTGGCAGGGAGGGTTACGAAATGAGCAGTTCTTC. It is translated as CASSWQGGLRNEQFF.

This clonotype is labeled as medium-sized. CDR3 nucleotides: TGTGCCAGCAGGGCCTACTCCGGACTCGAGGCCAAAAACATTCAGTACTTC. Residues: CASRAYSGLEAKNIQYF. The chain uses TRBV6-1 and TRBJ2-4, with D possibly being TRBD2 (5 bases). Trimming removed 6 bases from V and 1 base from J, with 19 bases in between. Germline V gene data show CDR1 as MNHNS and CDR2 as SASEGT. This CDR3 contains 17 residues.

The chain uses TRBV7-2 and TRBJ2-4; D is possibly TRBD1 or TRBD2 (6 bases each). The length of the CDR3 is 18 residues. V lost 5 bases and J lost 13, with 33 bases in between. CDR1 is SGHTA and CDR2 is FQGNSA in the germline V gene. The CDR3 nucleotides are TGTGCCAGCAGCCCACCGTTCCTAAGAGGGGGGTCCTACAATGAGCAGTACTTC. Its translation: CASSPPFLRGGSYNEQYF.

The chain recombines TRBV6-6 with TRBJ2-1; D gene ambiguous. The J call may not be correct, given that the DNA end is closer to TRBJ2-7. Looked up from germline, CDR1 is MNHNY and CDR2 is SVGAGI (reference sequence). This CDR3 region has 15 residues. Here the CDR3 DNA reads TGTGCCAGCAGTCCTCGTGTACGGATCTCCTACGAGCAGTACTTC. Encoded protein: CASSPRVRISYEQYF.

This chain uses TRBV6-6 with TRBJ1-2, with 9 bases identical to TRBD1. The V gene's germline CDR1 is MNHNY and CDR2 SVGAGI (reference sequence). The J segment lost 3 bases and the V segment lost 0 bases, leaving 5 bases of the junction unmatched. The CDR3 is 16 amino acids. Here the CDR3 reads CASSYSRDREDYGYTF. In nucleotides, the CDR3 is TGTGCCAGCAGTTACTCAAGGGACAGGGAGGACTATGGCTACACCTTC.

CDR3 protein: CASSLTTGQGNGYTF. CDR3 bases: TGCGCCAGCAGCTTAACGACGGGACAGGGGAATGGCTACACCTTC. The chain uses TRBV5-1 and TRBJ1-2; 10 bases are shared with TRBD1. Losses at the gene ends were 2 bases for V and 6 bases for J; bases not matched to a gene: 7. The CDR3 is 15 amino acids. Germline V lookup: CDR1 SGHRS, CDR2 YFSETQ.